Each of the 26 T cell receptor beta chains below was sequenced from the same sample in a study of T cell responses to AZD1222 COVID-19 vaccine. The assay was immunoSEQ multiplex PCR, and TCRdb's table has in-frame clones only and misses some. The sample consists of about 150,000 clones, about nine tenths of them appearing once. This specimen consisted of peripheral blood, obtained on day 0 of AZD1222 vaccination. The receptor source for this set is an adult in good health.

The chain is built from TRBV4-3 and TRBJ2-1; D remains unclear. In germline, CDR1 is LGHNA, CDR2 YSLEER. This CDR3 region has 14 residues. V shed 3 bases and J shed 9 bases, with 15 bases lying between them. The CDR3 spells CASSQGLVTIEQFF. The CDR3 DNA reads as TGCGCCAGCAGCCAGGGTCTAGTTACGATTGAGCAGTTCTTC.

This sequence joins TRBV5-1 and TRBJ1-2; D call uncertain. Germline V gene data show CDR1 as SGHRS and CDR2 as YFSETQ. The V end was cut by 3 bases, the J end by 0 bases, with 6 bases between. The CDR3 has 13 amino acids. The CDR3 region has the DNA TGCGCCAGCAGCTCGGCCGCTAACTATGGCTACACCTTC. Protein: CASSSAANYGYTF. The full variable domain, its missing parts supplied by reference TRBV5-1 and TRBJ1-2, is KAGVTQTPRYLIKTRGQQVTLSCSPISGHRSVSWYQQTPGQGLQFLFEYFSETQRNKGNFPGRFSGRQFSNSRSEMNVSTLELGDSALYLCASSSAANYGYTFGSGTRLTVV.

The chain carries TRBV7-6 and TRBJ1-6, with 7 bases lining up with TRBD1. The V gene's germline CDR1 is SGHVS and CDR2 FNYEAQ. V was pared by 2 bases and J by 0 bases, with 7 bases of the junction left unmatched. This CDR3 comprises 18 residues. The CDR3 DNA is TGTGCCAGCAGCTTACGAGGGACAGAGAGCTCCTATAATTCACCCCTCCACTTT. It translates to CASSLRGTESSYNSPLHF.

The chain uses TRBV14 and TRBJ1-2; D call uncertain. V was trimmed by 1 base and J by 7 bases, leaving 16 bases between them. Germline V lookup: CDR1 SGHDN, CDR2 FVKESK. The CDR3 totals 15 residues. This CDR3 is CASSQVRSPSSGYTF. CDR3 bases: TGTGCCAGCAGCCAAGTTCGTTCGCCTTCTTCTGGCTACACCTTC. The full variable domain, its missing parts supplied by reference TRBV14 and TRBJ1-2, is EAGVTQFPSHSVIEKGQTVTLRCDPISGHDNLYWYRRVMGKEIKFLLHFVKESKQDESGMPNNRFLAERTGGTYSTLKVQPAELEDSGVYFCASSQVRSPSSGYTFGSGTRLTVV.

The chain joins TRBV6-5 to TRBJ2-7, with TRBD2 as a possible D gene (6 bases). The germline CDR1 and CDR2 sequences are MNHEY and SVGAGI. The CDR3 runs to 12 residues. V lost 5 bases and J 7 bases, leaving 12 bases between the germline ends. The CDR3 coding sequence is TGTGCCAGCAGTCGGGAGCCGTCGGAGCAGTACTTC. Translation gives CASSREPSEQYF.

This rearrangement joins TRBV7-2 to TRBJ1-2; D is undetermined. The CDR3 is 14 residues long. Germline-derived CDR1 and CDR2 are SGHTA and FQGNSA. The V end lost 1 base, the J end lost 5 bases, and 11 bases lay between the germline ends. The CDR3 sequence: CASSLGALGYGYTF. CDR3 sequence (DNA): TGTGCCAGCAGCTTAGGGGCCCTGGGTTATGGCTACACCTTC.

CDR3 amino acids: CASRNVRLAGADTQYF. The CDR3 bases are TGCGCCAGCAGAAACGTAAGGCTAGCGGGAGCTGATACGCAGTATTTT. The rearrangement links TRBV10-2 to TRBJ2-3, with 10 bases matching TRBD2. V lost 6 bases, J lost 6 bases, and 12 bases stayed unmatched. CDR1 and CDR2 (germline): WSHSY, SAAADI. The CDR3 extends over 16 amino acids.

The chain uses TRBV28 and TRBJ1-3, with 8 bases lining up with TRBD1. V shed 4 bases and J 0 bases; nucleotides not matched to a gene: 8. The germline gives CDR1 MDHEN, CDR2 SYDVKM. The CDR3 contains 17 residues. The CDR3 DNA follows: TGTGCCAGCAGTTACCCAGGGACAGGCCGCTCTGGAAACACCATATATTTT. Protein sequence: CASSYPGTGRSGNTIYF. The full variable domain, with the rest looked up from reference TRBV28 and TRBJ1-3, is DVKVTQSSRYLVKRTGEKVFLECVQDMDHENMFWYRQDPGLGLRLIYFSYDVKMKEKGDIPEGYSVSREKKERFSLILESASTNQTSMYLCASSYPGTGRSGNTIYFGEGSWLTVV.

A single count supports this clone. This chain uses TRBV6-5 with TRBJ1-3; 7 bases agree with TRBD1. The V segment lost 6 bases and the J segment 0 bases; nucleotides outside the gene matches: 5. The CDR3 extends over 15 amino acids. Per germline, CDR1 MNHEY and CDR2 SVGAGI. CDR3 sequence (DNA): TGTGCCAGCAGGGGGACAGCTTCCTCTGGAAACACCATATATTTT. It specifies CASRGTASSGNTIYF.

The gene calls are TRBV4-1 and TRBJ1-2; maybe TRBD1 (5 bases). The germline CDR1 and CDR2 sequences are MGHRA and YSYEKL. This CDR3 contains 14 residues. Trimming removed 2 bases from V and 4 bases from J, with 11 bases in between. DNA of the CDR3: TGCGCCAGCAGCCAACTGGACATTAGCTATGGCTACACCTTC. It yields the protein CASSQLDISYGYTF.

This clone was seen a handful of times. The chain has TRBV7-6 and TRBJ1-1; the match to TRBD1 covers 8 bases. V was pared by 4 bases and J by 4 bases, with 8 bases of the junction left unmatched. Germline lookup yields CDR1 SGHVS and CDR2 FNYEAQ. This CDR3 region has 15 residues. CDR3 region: CASSYQTGEITEAFF. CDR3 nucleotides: TGTGCCAGCAGCTATCAGACAGGGGAAATCACTGAAGCTTTCTTT.

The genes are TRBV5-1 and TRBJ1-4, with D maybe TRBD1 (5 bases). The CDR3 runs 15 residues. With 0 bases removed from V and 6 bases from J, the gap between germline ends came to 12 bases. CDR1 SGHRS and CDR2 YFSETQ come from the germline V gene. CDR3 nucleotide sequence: TGCGCCAGCAGCTTGGACTCCGGGACGTATGAAAAACTGTTTTTT. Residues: CASSLDSGTYEKLFF.

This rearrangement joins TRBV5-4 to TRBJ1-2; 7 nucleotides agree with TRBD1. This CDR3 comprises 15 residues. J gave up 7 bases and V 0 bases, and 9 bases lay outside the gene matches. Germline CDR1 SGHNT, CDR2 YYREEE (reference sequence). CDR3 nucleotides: TGTGCCAGCAGCTTGGGAAGGGCAGGGGGTATTGGCTACACCTTC. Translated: CASSLGRAGGIGYTF.

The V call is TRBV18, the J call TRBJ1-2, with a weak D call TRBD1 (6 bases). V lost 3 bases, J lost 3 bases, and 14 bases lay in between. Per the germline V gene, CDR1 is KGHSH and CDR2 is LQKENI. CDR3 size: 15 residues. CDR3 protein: CASSPQQGGDYGYTF. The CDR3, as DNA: TGTGCCAGCTCACCTCAACAGGGAGGGGACTATGGCTACACCTTC.

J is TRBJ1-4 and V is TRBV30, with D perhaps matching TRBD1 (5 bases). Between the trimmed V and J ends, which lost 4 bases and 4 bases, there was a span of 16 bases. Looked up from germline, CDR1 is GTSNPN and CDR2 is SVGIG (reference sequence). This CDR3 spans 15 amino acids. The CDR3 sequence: CAWTEGPAYNEKLFF. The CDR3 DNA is TGTGCCTGGACCGAGGGGCCAGCTTATAATGAAAAACTGTTTTTT.

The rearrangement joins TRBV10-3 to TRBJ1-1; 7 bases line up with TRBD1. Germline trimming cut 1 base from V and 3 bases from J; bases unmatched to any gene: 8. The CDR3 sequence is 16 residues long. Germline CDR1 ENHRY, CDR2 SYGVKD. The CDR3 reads CAISEFAGGSDTEAFF. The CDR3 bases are TGTGCCATCAGTGAGTTCGCAGGGGGGAGTGACACTGAAGCTTTCTTT.

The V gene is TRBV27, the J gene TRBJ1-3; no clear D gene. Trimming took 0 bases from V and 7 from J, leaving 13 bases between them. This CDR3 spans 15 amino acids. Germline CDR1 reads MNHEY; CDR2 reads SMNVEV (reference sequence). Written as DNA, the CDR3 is TGTGCCAGCAGTTTATCGAATGGGGAGAAGAACACCATATATTTT. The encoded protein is CASSLSNGEKNTIYF.

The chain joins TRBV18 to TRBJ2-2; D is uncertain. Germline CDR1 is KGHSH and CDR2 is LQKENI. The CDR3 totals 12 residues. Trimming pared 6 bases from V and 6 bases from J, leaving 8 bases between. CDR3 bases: TGTGCCAGCTCCCCCCAGCCCGGGGAGCTGTTTTTT. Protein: CASSPQPGELFF.

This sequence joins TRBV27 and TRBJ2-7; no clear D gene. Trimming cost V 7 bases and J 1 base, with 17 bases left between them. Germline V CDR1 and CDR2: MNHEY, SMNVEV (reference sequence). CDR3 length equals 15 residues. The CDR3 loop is CASIPSLDGSYEQYF. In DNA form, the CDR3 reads TGTGCCAGCATACCCAGTTTGGACGGGTCCTACGAGCAGTACTTC.

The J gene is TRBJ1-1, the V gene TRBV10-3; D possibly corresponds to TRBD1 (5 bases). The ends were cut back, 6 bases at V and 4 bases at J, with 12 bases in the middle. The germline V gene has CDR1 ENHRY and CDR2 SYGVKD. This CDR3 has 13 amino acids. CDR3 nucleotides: TGTGCCATCAGGGGACCCGGGGGCACTGAAGCTTTCTTT. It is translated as CAIRGPGGTEAFF.

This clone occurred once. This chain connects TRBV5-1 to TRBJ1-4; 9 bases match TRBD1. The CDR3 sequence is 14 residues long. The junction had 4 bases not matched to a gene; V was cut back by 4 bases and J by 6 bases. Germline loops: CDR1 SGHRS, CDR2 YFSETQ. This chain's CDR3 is CASSMGQGDEKLFF. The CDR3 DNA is TGCGCCAGCAGCATGGGACAGGGAGATGAAAAACTGTTTTTT. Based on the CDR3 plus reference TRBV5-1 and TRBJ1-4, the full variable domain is KAGVTQTPRYLIKTRGQQVTLSCSPISGHRSVSWYQQTPGQGLQFLFEYFSETQRNKGNFPGRFSGRQFSNSRSEMNVSTLELGDSALYLCASSMGQGDEKLFFGSGTQLSVL.

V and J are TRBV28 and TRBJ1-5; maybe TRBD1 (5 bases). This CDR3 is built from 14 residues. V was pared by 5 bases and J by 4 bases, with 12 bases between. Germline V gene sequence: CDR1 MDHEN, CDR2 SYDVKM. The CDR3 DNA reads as TGTGCCAGCAGTCGGGCGGGGCGAAATCAGCCCCAGCATTTT. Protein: CASSRAGRNQPQHF.

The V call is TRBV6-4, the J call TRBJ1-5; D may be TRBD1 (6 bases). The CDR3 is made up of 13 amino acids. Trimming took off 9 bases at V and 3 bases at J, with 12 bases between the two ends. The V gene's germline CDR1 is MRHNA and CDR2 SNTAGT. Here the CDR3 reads CASAGDNNQPQHF. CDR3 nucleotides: TGTGCCAGTGCAGGGGACAACAATCAGCCCCAGCATTTT.

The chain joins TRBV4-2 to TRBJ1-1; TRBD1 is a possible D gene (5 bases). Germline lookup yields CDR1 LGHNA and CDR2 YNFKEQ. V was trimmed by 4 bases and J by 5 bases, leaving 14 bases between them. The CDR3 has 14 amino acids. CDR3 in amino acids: CASSRGGSRTEAFF. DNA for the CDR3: TGTGCCAGCAGCCGGGGGGGTAGTAGGACTGAAGCTTTCTTT.

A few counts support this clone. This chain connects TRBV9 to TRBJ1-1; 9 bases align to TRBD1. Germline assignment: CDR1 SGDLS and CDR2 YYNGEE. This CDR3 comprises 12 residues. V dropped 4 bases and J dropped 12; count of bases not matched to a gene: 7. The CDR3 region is CASSRTGEESFF. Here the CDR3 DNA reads TGTGCCAGCAGCCGGACAGGGGAAGAATCTTTCTTT.

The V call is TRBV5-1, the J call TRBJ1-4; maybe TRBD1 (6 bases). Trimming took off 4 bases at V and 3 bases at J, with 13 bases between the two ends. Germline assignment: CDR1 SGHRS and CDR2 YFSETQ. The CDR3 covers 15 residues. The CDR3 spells CASSADRGANEKLFF. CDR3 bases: TGCGCCAGCAGCGCGGACAGAGGGGCTAATGAAAAACTGTTTTTT. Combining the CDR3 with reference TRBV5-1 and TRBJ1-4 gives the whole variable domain KAGVTQTPRYLIKTRGQQVTLSCSPISGHRSVSWYQQTPGQGLQFLFEYFSETQRNKGNFPGRFSGRQFSNSRSEMNVSTLELGDSALYLCASSADRGANEKLFFGSGTQLSVL.